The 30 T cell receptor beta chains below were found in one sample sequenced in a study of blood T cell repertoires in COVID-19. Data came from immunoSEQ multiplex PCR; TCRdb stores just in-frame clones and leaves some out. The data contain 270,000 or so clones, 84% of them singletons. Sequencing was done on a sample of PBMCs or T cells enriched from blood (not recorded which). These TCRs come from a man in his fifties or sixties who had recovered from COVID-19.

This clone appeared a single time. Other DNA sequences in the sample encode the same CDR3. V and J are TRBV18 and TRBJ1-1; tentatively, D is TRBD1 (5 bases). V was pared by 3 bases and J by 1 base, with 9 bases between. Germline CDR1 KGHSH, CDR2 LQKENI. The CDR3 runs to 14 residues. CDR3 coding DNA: TGTGCCAGCTCACCTACTGACAGGAACACTGAAGCTTTCTTT. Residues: CASSPTDRNTEAFF.

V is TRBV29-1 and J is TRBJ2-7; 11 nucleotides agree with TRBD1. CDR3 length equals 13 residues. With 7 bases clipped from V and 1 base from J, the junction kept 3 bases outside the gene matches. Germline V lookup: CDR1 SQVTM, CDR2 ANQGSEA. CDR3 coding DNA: TGCAGCGCAGGGGACAGGGGGTCCTACGAGCAGTACTTC. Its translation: CSAGDRGSYEQYF.

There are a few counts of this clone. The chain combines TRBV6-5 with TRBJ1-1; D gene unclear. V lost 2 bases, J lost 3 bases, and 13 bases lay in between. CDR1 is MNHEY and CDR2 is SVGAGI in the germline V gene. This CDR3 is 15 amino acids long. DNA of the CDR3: TGTGCCAGCAGTTACGACGAGGGTGGGGACACTGAAGCTTTCTTT. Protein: CASSYDEGGDTEAFF.

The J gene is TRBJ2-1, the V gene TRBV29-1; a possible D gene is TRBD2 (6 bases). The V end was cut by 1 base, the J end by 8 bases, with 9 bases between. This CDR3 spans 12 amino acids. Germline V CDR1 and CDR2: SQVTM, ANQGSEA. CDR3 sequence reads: CSVEGRRDEQFF. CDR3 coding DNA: TGCAGCGTTGAAGGCCGGAGGGATGAGCAGTTCTTC.

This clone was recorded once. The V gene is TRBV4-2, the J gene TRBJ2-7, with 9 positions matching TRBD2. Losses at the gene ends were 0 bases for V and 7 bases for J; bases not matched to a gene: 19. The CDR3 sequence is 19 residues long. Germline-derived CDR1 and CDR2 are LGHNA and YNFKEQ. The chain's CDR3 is CASSQDQTGLRTSAKEQYF. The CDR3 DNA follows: TGTGCCAGCAGCCAAGATCAAACGGGCCTTCGGACTAGCGCCAAGGAGCAGTACTTC.

The CDR3 DNA follows: TGCGCCAGCAGCTTGGGGGCTGCAGGAGATACGCAGTATTTT. It translates to CASSLGAAGDTQYF. J is TRBJ2-3 and V is TRBV5-1; no clear D gene. V lost 0 bases and J 5 bases, leaving 10 bases between the germline ends. The germline gives CDR1 SGHRS, CDR2 YFSETQ. The CDR3 extends over 14 amino acids.

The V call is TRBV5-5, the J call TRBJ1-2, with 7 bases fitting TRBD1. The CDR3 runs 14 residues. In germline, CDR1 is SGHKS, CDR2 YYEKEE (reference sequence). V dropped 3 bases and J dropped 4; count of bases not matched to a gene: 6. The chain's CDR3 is CASSWDSERYGYTF. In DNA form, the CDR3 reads TGTGCCAGCAGCTGGGACAGCGAACGCTATGGCTACACCTTC.

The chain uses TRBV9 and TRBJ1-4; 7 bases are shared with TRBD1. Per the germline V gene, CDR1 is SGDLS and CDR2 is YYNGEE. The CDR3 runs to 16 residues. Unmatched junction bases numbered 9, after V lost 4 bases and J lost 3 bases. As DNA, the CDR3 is TGTGCCAGCAGCCCCTCTTCCGGGACAGCTAATGAAAAACTGTTTTTT. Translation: CASSPSSGTANEKLFF.

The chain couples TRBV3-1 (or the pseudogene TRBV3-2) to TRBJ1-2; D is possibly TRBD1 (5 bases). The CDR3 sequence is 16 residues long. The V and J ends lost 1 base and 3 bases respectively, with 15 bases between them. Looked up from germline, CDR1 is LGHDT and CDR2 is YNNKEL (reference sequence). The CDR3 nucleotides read TGTGCCAGCAGCCAAGGGCTTGGGACTGGGTACTATGGCTACACCTTC. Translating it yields CASSQGLGTGYYGYTF.

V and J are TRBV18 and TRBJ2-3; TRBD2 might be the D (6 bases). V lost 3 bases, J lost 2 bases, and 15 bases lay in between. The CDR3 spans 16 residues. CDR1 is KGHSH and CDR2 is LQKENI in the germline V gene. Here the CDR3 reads CASSPPAGQPTDTQYF. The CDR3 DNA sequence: TGTGCCAGCTCACCGCCAGCGGGCCAACCCACAGATACGCAGTATTTT.

CDR3 sequence reads: CASSESRQSTQYF. For the CDR3, the DNA is TGTGCCAGCAGTGAATCGAGGCAATCGACCCAGTACTTC. V usage is TRBV25-1 and J usage is TRBJ2-5; D is unresolved. Trimming pared 1 base from V and 7 bases from J, leaving 10 bases between. This CDR3 has 13 residues. CDR1 is MGHDK and CDR2 is SYGVNS in the germline V gene.

The CDR3 coding sequence is TGCAGCGTAGTGGGGGGGACAGGGAAGCACGAGCAGTACTTC. Amino acid sequence: CSVVGGTGKHEQYF. The chain uses TRBV29-1 and TRBJ2-7; 9 bases map to TRBD1. The CDR3 spans 14 residues. Germline trimming cut 6 bases from V and 5 bases from J; bases unmatched to any gene: 11. Germline loops: CDR1 SQVTM, CDR2 ANQGSEA.

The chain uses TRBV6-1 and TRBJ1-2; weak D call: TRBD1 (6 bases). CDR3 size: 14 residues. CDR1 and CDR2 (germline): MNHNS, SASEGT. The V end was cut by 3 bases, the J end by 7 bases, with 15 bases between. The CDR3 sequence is CASSETGNLAGYTF. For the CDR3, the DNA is TGTGCCAGCAGTGAGACAGGAAACTTGGCTGGCTACACCTTC.

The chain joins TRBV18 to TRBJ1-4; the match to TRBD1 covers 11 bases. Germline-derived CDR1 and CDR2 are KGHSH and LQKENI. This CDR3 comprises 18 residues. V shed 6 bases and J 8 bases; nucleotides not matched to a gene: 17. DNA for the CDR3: TGTGCCAGCTCTCCCGCGGCCGGACAGGGGGCAAATTTCGAAAAACTGTTTTTT. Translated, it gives CASSPAAGQGANFEKLFF.

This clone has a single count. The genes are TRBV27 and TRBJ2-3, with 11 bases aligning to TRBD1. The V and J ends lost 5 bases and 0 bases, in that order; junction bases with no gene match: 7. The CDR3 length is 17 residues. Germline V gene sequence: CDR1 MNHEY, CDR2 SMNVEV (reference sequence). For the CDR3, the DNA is TGTGCCAGCAGTAGGGGACAGGGGGTGACTAGCACAGATACGCAGTATTTT. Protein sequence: CASSRGQGVTSTDTQYF.

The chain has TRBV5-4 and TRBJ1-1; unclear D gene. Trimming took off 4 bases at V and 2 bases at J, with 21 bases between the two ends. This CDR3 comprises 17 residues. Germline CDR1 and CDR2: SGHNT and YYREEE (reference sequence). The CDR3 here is CASSPGGGRRLNTEAFF. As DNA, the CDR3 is TGTGCCAGCAGCCCCGGAGGAGGTAGAAGGCTCAACACTGAAGCTTTCTTT.

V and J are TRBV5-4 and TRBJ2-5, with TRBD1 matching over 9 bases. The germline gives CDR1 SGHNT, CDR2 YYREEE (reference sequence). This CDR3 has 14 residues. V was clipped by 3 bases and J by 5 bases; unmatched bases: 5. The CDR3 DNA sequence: TGTGCCAGCAGCTCGGACAGGGGCAGGGAGACCCAGTACTTC. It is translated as CASSSDRGRETQYF.

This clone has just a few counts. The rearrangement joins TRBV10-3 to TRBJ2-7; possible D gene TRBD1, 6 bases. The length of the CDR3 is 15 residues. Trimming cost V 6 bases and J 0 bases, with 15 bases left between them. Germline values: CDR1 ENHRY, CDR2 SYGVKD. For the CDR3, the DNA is TGTGCCATCAGCCCTACTGACAGGAGCTCCTACGAGCAGTACTTC. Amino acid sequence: CAISPTDRSSYEQYF.

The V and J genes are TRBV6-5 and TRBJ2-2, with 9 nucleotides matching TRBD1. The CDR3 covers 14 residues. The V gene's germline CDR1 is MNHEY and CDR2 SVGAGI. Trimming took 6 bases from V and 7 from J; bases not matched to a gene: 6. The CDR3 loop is CASRTGTGFGELFF. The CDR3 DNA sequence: TGTGCCAGCAGGACCGGGACAGGGTTCGGGGAGCTGTTTTTT.

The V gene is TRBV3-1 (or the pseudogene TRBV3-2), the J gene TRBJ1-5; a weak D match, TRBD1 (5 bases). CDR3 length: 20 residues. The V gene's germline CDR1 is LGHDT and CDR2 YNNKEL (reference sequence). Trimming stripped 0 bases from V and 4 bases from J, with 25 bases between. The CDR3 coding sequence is TGTGCCAGCAGCCAAGATCTAGGCCAGGAGGGGAGGTGGAGGAATCAGCCCCAGCATTTT. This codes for CASSQDLGQEGRWRNQPQHF.

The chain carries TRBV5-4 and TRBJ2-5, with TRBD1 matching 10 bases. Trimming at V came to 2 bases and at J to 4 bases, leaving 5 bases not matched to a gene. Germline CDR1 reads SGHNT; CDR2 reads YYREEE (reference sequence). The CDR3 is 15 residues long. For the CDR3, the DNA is TGTGCCAGCAGCTTCCGGACAGGGGGGGTAGAGACCCAGTACTTC. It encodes CASSFRTGGVETQYF.

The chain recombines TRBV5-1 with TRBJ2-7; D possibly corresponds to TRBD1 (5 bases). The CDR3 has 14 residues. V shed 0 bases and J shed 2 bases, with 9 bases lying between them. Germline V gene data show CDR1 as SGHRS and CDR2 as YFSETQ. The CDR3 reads CASSLGGSTYEQYF. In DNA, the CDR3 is TGCGCCAGCAGCTTGGGGGGCAGCACCTACGAGCAGTACTTC. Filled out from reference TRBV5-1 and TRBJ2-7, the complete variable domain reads KAGVTQTPRYLIKTRGQQVTLSCSPISGHRSVSWYQQTPGQGLQFLFEYFSETQRNKGNFPGRFSGRQFSNSRSEMNVSTLELGDSALYLCASSLGGSTYEQYFGPGTRLTVT.

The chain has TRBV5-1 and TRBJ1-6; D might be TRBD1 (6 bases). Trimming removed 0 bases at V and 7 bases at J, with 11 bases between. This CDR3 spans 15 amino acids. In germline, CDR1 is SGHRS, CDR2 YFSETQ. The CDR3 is CASSLAARGNSPLHF. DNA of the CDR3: TGCGCCAGCAGCTTGGCCGCCAGGGGAAATTCACCCCTCCACTTT.

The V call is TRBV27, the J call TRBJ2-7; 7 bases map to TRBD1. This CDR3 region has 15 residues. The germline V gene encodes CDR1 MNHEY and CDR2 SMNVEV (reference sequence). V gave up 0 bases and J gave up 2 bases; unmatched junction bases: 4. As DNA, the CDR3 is TGTGCCAGCAGTTTATCGGGACAGCACACCTACGAGCAGTACTTC. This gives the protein CASSLSGQHTYEQYF.

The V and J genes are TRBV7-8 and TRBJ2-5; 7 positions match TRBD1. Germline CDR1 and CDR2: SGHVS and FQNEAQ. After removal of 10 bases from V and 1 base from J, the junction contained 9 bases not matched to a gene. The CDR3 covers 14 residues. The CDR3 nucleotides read TGTGCCACCTCGTGGGCAGGGGGCCAAGAGACCCAGTACTTC. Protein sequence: CATSWAGGQETQYF.

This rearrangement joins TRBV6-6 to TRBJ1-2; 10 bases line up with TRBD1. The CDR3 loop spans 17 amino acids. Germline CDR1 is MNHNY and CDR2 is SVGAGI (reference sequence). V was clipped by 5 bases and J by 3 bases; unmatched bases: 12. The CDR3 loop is CASSPTIGTGDHYGYTF. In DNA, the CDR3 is TGTGCCAGCAGTCCAACGATCGGGACAGGGGACCACTATGGCTACACCTTC.

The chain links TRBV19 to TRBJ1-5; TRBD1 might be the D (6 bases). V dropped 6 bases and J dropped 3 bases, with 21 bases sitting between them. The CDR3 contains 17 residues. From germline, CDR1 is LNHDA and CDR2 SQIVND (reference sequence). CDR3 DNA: TGTGCCAGTAGCAACCTTATAGGGGGAGGGAACAATCAGCCCCAGCATTTT. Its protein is CASSNLIGGGNNQPQHF.

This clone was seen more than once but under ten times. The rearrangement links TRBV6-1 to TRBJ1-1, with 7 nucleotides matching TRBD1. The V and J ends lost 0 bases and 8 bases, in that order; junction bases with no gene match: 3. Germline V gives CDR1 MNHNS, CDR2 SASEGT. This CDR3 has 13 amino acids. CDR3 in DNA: TGTGCCAGCAGTGAAGCAGGGGGCAGGGAAGCTTTCTTT. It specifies CASSEAGGREAFF.

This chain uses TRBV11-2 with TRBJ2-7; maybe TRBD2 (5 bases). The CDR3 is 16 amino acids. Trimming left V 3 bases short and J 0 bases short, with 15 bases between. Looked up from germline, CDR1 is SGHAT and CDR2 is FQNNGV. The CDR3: CASSLSRGWSSYEQYF. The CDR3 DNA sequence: TGTGCCAGCAGCTTGAGTCGGGGTTGGAGCTCCTACGAGCAGTACTTC.

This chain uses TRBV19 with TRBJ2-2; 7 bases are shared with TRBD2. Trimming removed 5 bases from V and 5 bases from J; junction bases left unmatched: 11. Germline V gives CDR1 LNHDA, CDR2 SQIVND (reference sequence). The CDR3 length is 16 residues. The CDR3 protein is CASSPSGGSGTGELFF. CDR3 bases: TGTGCCAGTAGTCCCTCCGGGGGTAGCGGGACCGGGGAGCTGTTTTTT.